The rows below give T cell receptor beta chains drawn from one sample of a study of immune evolution from preneoplasia to lung adenocarcinoma. Repertoires were generated with immunoSEQ multiplex PCR, while TCRdb's copy carries only in-frame clones and drops some. The sample records 10,000 to 13,000 clones, 65% to 90% being singletons. The specimen was FFPE minimally invasive lung adenocarcinoma tissue. These receptors came from a person aged 65-85 years with lung adenocarcinoma. Both conserved end residues are part of each CDR3. Fields, in order: clone size, J gene, V gene, D gene, CDR3 DNA, CDR3 protein. The D gene is left open where the match is weak. Clone size is not always given. Where it is, it says once, few, many or a class for expanded clones.

- | TRBJ2-7 | TRBV7-9 | - | TGTGCCAGCAGCTTAGGGGCAGACTACGAGCAGTACTTC | CASSLGADYEQYF
- | TRBJ1-1 | TRBV5-1 | - | TGCGCCAGCAGCTTGGAAGGTAGGAACACTGAAGCTTTCTTT | CASSLEGRNTEAFF
- | TRBJ2-4 | TRBV7-7 | - | TGTGCTAGCAGTCAAGGGTTGGGAGACATTCAGTACTTC | CASSQGLGDIQYF
- | TRBJ2-1 | TRBV28 | - | TGTGCCAGCAGTTCTGCTCGAGAGCAGTTCTTC | CASSSAREQFF
once | TRBJ2-2 | TRBV29-1 | TRBD2 | TGCAGCGTCCAAAGGACTAGCAACACCGGGGAGCTGTTTTTT | CSVQRTSNTGELFF
- | TRBJ2-3 | TRBV15 | - | TGTGCCACCAGCAGAGAGGGGACCTACACAGATACGCAGTATTTT | CATSREGTYTDTQYF
- | TRBJ2-1 | TRBV27 | TRBD1 | TGTGCCAGCAGTTTCGGGGGGGACAGGGGGAACAATGAGCAGTTCTTC | CASSFGGDRGNNEQFF
few | TRBJ2-7 | TRBV5-8 | - | TGTGCCAGCAGCTTGGACCAAGGGGCTTACGAGCAGTACTTC | CASSLDQGAYEQYF
- | TRBJ2-7 | TRBV7-9 | TRBD1 | TGTGCCAGCTCCGGGACAGGGCCCTACGAGCAGTACTTC | CASSGTGPYEQYF
once | TRBJ2-3 | TRBV30 | TRBD2 | TGTGCCTGGAGCGTCGGGACTAGCGGACCCACAGATACGCAGTATTTT | CAWSVGTSGPTDTQYF
once | TRBJ2-7 | TRBV6-1 | - | TGTGCCAGCAGTGAAAAGGGACAACTCTACGAGCAGTACTTC | CASSEKGQLYEQYF
- | TRBJ2-2 | TRBV11-1 | - | TGTGCCAGCAGACCGACTGGGGGGAACACCGGGGAGCTGTTTTTT | CASRPTGGNTGELFF
- | TRBJ2-2 | TRBV5-1 | TRBD2 | TGCGCCAGCAGCGACGGTTCAGCCGGGACTAGCGGGCCCACCGGGGAGCTGTTTTTT | CASSDGSAGTSGPTGELFF
- | TRBJ2-7 | TRBV20-1 | - | TGCAGTGCCCTCAGAAAGGACGAGCAGTACTTC | CSALRKDEQYF
few | TRBJ1-3 | TRBV7-2 | - | TGTGCCAGCAGCCGGGACGGGAGCTCTGGAAACACCATATATTTT | CASSRDGSSGNTIYF
once | TRBJ1-1 | TRBV10-3 | - | TGTGCCATCAGTGAGAGTCAGAACACTGAAGCTTTCTTT | CAISESQNTEAFF
- | TRBJ2-3 | TRBV2 | TRBD2 | TGTGCCAGCAGTGATGCGGGAGGCACAGATACGCAGTATTTT | CASSDAGGTDTQYF
- | TRBJ2-1 | TRBV2 | TRBD1 | TGTGCCAGCAGTGGACAGGGGGCGAACAATGAGCAGTTCTTC | CASSGQGANNEQFF
- | TRBJ1-1 | TRBV28 | - | TGTGCCAGCAGACTTGGGAACACTGAAGCTTTCTTT | CASRLGNTEAFF
- | TRBJ2-4 | TRBV5-1 | TRBD2 | TGCGCCAGCAGCTTGGAGGGCGGGGGTGACAAAAACATTCAGTACTTC | CASSLEGGGDKNIQYF
- | TRBJ2-1 | TRBV9 | - | TGTGCCAGCAGCGTAGACGGGTTGCCCTATAATGAGCAGTTCTTC | CASSVDGLPYNEQFF
few | TRBJ2-7 | TRBV5-6 | TRBD1 | TGTGCCAGCAGCCTGACAGGGTTCCCCTACGAGCAGTACTTC | CASSLTGFPYEQYF
few | TRBJ2-5 | TRBV19 | - | TGTGCCAGTAGTATAGAGGACCAAGAGACCCAGTACTTC | CASSIEDQETQYF
- | TRBJ2-7 | TRBV28 | TRBD2 | TGTGCCAGCAGTTGGACTAGCGGGAGTGGATTCTCCGAGCAGTACTTC | CASSWTSGSGFSEQYF
- | TRBJ1-3 | TRBV19 | - | TGTGCCAGTAGTATCGGACAGACTGGAAACACCATATATTTT | CASSIGQTGNTIYF
- | TRBJ1-1 | TRBV2 | - | TGTGCCAGCAGGGGGGAGAACACTGAAGCTTTCTTT | CASRGENTEAFF
- | TRBJ2-3 | TRBV30 | TRBD2 | TGTGCCTGGAGTCAACTAGCGGGTTACACAGATACGCAGTATTTT | CAWSQLAGYTDTQYF
- | TRBJ2-3 | TRBV2 | - | TGTGCCAGCAGGCCAAGGACTACAGATACGCAGTATTTT | CASRPRTTDTQYF
- | TRBJ2-1 | TRBV2 | - | TGTGCCAGCGGGTATGGACTCAATGAGCAGTTCTTC | CASGYGLNEQFF
- | TRBJ1-4 | TRBV7-6 | TRBD1 | TGTGCCAGCAGCTTAGGTGGGACAGGGAGGGAAAAACTGTTTTTT | CASSLGGTGREKLFF
once | TRBJ1-5 | TRBV30 | - | TGTGCCTGGAGTAGACAGCCAGGCAATCAGCCCCAGCATTTT | CAWSRQPGNQPQHF
few | TRBJ1-2 | TRBV28 | - | TGTGCCAGCAGCCCGGGGCGGGGCTACACCTTC | CASSPGRGYTF
- | TRBJ1-2 | TRBV7-2 | - | TGTGCCAGCAGCTTAGGCATTAACTATGGCTACACCTTC | CASSLGINYGYTF
- | TRBJ1-2 | TRBV6-5 | - | TGTGCCAGCAGTCCCCCATTTCAACCCTATGGCTACACCTTC | CASSPPFQPYGYTF
- | TRBJ2-7 | TRBV7-2 | - | TGTGCCAGCAGCTTAGTTGGAGGATTCTACGAGCAGTACTTC | CASSLVGGFYEQYF
once | TRBJ1-2 | TRBV5-4 | - | TGTGCCAGCAGCTTGGGGACAAACTATGGCTACACCTTC | CASSLGTNYGYTF
once | TRBJ2-1 | TRBV7-8 | TRBD1 | TGTGCCAGCAGCTTAGCTACGGGACAGAACAATGAGCAGTTCTTC | CASSLATGQNNEQFF
- | TRBJ2-7 | TRBV7-6 | TRBD2 | TGTGCCAGCAGCGGCGGGGGACGGAGCTCCTACGAGCAGTACTTC | CASSGGGRSSYEQYF
- | TRBJ2-7 | TRBV20-1 | - | TGCAGTGCTGGACCCTACGAGCAGTACTTC | CSAGPYEQYF
- | TRBJ1-4 | TRBV19 | - | TGTGCCAGTAGTGTACCCGGGACATCGAATGAAAAACTGTTTTTT | CASSVPGTSNEKLFF
- | TRBJ2-1 | TRBV18 | - | TGTGCCAGCTCACCAAGAGGGCATGACAATGAGCAGTTCTTC | CASSPRGHDNEQFF
few | TRBJ1-1 | TRBV5-1 | - | TGCGCCAGCAGTTGGGGGGGGTCCAACACTGAAGCTTTCTTT | CASSWGGSNTEAFF
few | TRBJ1-2 | TRBV28 | - | TGTGCCAGCAGTGAAGGGGGGGTTGATGGCTACACCTTC | CASSEGGVDGYTF
- | TRBJ1-2 | TRBV6-1 | - | TGTGCCAGCAGTGTAGAGGTGGGAGGGGGATCCTTTAACTATGGCTACACCTTC | CASSVEVGGGSFNYGYTF
- | TRBJ2-5 | TRBV7-6 | - | TGTGCCAGCAGCTGGGGACAAGAGACCCAGTACTTC | CASSWGQETQYF